The next 4 T cell receptor beta chains were all read from a single sample in a study of CD8 T cells in Susac syndrome. An amount of RNA that ranged from roughly 0.5 to 1 ug was reverse transcribed with random hexamers. TCRdb redid the calling of the immunoSEQ multiplex PCR reads with MiXCR, one entry per CDR3 protein. The sample carries 210,000 or so distinct CDR3 sequences, approximately 90% recorded once. Material for sequencing was CD8+ T cells from PBMCs. The source of these receptors is a human donor with multiple sclerosis.

The V gene is TRBV29-1, the J gene TRBJ2-5; 9 nucleotides align to TRBD2. CDR3 length: 14 amino acids. The J segment lost 5 bases and the V segment lost 5 bases, leaving 9 bases of the junction unmatched. Looked up from germline, CDR1 is SQVTM and CDR2 is ANQGSEA. This CDR3 reads CSVFIAGEGETQYF. CDR3 sequence (DNA): TGCAGCGTTTTTATAGCGGGAGAGGGGGAGACCCAGTACTTC. The complete variable domain, with remaining parts taken from reference TRBV29-1 and TRBJ2-5, reads SAVISQKPSRDICQRGTSLTIQCQVDSQVTMMFWYRQQPGQSLTLIATANQGSEATYESGFVIDKFPISRPNLTFSTLTVSNMSPEDSSIYLCSVFIAGEGETQYFGPGTRLLVL.

The J gene is TRBJ2-5, the V gene TRBV5-1; the match to TRBD2 covers 10 bases. The germline V gene encodes CDR1 SGHRS and CDR2 YFSETQ. V lost 5 bases, J lost 2 bases, and 6 bases stayed unmatched. The length of the CDR3 is 15 residues. In DNA form, the CDR3 reads TGCGCCAGCAGTTGGACTAGCGGAACGCAAGAGACCCAGTACTTC. Residues: CASSWTSGTQETQYF.

The chain is built from TRBV20-1 and TRBJ2-3; D not certain. V shed 4 bases and J shed 2 bases, with 16 bases lying between them. Germline CDR1 is DFQATT and CDR2 is SNEGSKA (reference sequence). The CDR3 contains 15 residues. The CDR3 coding sequence is TGCAGTGCTACCCCTAAATCCCTCCCCACAGATACGCAGTATTTT. This sequence encodes CSATPKSLPTDTQYF.

This clonotype was observed once. The chain combines TRBV5-6 with TRBJ1-4; 10 bases agree with TRBD1. This CDR3 has 15 amino acids. Trimming removed 4 bases from V and 5 bases from J; junction bases left unmatched: 5. Germline V CDR1 and CDR2: SGHDT, YYEEEE. The CDR3 region has the DNA TGTGCCAGCAGCAAGGGGACAGGGGTAAATGAAAAACTGTTTTTT. It codes for CASSKGTGVNEKLFF.